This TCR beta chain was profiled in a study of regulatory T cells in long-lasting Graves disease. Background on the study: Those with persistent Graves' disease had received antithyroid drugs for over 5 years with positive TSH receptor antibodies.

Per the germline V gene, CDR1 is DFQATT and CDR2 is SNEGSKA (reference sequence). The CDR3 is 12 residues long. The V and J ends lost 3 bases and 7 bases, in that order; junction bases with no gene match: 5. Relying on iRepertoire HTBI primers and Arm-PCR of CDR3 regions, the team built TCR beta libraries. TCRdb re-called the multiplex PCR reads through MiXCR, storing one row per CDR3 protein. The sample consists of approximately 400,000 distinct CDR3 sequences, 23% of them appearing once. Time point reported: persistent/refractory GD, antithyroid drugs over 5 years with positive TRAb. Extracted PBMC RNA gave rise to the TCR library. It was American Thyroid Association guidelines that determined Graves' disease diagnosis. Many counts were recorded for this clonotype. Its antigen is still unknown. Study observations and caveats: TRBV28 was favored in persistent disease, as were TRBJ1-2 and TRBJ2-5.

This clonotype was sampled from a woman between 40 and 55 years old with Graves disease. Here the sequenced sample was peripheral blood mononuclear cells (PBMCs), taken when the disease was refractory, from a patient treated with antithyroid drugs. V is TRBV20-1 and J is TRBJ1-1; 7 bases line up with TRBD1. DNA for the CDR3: TGCAGTGCTAGGACAGGGTCGGTTGAAGCTTTCTTT. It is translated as CSARTGSVEAFF.